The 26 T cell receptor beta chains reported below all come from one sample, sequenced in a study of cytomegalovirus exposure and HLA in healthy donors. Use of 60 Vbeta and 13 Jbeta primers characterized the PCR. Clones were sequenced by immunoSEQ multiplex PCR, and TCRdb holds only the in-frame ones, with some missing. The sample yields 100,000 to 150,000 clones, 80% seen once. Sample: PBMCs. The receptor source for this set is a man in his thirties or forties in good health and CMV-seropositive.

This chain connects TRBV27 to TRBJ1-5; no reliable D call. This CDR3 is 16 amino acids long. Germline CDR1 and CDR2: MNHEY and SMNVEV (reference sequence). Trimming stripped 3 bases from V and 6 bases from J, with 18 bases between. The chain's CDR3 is CASSFVGGMEGQPQHF. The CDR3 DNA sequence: TGTGCCAGCAGTTTTGTGGGAGGGATGGAAGGTCAGCCCCAGCATTTT.

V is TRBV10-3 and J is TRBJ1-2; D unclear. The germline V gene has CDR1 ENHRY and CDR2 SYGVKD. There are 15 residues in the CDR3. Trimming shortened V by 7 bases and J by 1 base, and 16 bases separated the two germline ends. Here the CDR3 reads CAITKFGVGNYGYTF. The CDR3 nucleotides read TGTGCCATCACAAAGTTCGGGGTGGGTAACTATGGCTACACCTTC.

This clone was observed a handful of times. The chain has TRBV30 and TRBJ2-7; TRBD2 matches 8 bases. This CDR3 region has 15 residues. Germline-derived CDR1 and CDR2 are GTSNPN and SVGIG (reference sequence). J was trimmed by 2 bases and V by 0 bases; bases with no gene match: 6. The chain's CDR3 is CAWSVRGGYTYEQYF. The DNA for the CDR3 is TGTGCCTGGAGTGTACGGGGGGGCTATACCTACGAGCAGTACTTC.

The CDR3 DNA is TGTGCCAGTAGTATAATCTTCCAATCGGGCACTGAAGCTTTCTTT. Amino acids: CASSIIFQSGTEAFF. The chain has TRBV19 and TRBJ1-1; no clear D. V lost 2 bases, J lost 4 bases, and 14 bases lay in between. This CDR3 is built from 15 residues. Germline values: CDR1 LNHDA, CDR2 SQIVND (reference sequence).

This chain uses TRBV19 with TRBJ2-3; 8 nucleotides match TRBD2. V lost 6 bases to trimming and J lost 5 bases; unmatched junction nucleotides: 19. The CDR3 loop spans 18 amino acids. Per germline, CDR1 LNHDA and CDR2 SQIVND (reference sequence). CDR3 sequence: CASRPQLTRGGLIDTQYF. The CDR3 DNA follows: TGTGCCAGTAGGCCGCAACTCACACGGGGGGGCCTTATAGATACGCAGTATTTT.

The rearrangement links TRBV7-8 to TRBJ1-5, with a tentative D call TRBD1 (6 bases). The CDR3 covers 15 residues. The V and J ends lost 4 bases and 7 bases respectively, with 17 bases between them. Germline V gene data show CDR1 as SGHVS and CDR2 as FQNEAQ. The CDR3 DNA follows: TGTGCCAGCAGCTCGACAGGCCTTAGGAAGCAGCCCCAGCATTTT. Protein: CASSSTGLRKQPQHF.

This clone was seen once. The CDR3 region has the DNA TGCGCCAGCAGCCGCTCAGGGGGCCCCACTGAAGCTTTCTTT. It is translated as CASSRSGGPTEAFF. The rearrangement links TRBV4-1 to TRBJ1-1; TRBD1 agrees at 8 bases. V trimming: 4 bases; J trimming: 4 bases; junction bases outside the gene matches: 5. This CDR3 is 14 amino acids long. Germline-derived CDR1 and CDR2 are MGHRA and YSYEKL.

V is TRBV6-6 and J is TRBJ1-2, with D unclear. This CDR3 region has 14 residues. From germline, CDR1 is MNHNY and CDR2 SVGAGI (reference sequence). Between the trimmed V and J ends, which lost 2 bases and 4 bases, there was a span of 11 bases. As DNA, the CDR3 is TGTGCCAGCAGTTACCGGGAAGGCTTCTATGGCTACACCTTC. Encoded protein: CASSYREGFYGYTF.

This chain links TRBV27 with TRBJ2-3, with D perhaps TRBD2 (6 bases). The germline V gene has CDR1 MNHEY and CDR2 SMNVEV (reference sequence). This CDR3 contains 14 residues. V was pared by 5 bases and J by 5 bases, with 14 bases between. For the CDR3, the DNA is TGTGCCAGCAGTAAACCGGGACTTCGAGATACGCAGTATTTT. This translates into CASSKPGLRDTQYF.

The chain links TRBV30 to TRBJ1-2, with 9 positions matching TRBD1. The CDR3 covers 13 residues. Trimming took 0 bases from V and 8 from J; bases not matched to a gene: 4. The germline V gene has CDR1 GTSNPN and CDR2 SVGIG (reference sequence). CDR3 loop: CAWSVQGAGGYTF. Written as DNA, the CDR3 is TGTGCCTGGAGTGTACAGGGGGCTGGCGGCTACACCTTC.

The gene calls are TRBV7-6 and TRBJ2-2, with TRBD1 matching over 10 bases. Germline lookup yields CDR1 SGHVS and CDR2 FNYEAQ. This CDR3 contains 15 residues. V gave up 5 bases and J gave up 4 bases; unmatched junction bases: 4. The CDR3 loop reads CASSPGQGGTGELFF. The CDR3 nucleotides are TGTGCCAGCAGCCCCGGACAGGGGGGCACCGGGGAGCTGTTTTTT. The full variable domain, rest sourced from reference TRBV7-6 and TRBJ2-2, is GAGVSQSPRYKVTKRGQDVALRCDPISGHVSLYWYRQALGQGPEFLTYFNYEAQQDKSGLPNDRFSAERPEGSISTLTIQRTEQRDSAMYRCASSPGQGGTGELFFGEGSRLTVL.

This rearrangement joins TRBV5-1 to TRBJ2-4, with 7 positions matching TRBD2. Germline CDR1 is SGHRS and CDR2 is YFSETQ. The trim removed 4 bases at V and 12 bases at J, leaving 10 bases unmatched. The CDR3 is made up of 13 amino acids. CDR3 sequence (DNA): TGCGCCAGCAGCGTCGGCGGGACTACTAGTCAGTACTTC. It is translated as CASSVGGTTSQYF.

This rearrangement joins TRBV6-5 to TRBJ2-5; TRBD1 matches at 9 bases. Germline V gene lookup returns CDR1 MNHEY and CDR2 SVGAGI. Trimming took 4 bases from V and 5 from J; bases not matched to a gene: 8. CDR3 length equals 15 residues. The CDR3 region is CASSSLDRGMETQYF. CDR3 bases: TGTGCCAGCAGTTCCCTCGACAGGGGGATGGAGACCCAGTACTTC.

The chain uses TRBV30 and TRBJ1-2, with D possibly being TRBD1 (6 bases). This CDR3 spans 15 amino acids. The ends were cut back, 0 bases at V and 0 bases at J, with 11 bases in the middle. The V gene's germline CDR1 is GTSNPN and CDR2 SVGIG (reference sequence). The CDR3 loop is CAWSVLGASNYGYTF. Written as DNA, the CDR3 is TGTGCCTGGAGTGTTTTGGGGGCCTCTAACTATGGCTACACCTTC.

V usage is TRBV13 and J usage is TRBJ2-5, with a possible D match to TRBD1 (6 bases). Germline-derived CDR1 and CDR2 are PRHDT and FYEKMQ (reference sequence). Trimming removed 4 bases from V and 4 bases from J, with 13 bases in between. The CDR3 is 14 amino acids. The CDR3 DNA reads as TGTGCCAGCAGCTCATCAGGGGCCGGAGAGACCCAGTACTTC. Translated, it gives CASSSSGAGETQYF.

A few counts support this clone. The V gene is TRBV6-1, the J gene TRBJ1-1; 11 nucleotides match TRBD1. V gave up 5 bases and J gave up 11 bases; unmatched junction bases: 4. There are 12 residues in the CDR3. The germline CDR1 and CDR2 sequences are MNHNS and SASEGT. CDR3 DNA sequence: TGTGCCAGCAGTCGGGACAGGGGGTTGGCTTTCTTT. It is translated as CASSRDRGLAFF.

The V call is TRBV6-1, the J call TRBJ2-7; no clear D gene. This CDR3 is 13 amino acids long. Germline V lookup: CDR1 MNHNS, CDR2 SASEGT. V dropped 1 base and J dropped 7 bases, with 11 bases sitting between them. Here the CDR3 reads CASSEGGPVEQYF. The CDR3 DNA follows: TGTGCCAGCAGTGAAGGAGGTCCCGTGGAGCAGTACTTC.

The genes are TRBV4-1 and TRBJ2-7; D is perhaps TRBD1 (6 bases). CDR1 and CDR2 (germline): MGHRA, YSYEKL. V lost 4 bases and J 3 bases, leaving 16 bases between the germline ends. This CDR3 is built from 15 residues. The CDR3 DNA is TGCGCCAGCAGCCGACTTGGACAGTCCCGCTACGAGCAGTACTTC. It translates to CASSRLGQSRYEQYF.

CDR3 sequence: CASSFTGSSYNSPLHF. In DNA, the CDR3 is TGTGCCAGCAGCTTTACAGGCAGCTCCTATAATTCACCCCTCCACTTT. This chain joins TRBV7-2 and TRBJ1-6; perhaps TRBD1 as D (5 bases). The CDR3 loop spans 16 amino acids. V dropped 3 bases and J dropped 0 bases, with 9 bases sitting between them. The germline CDR1 and CDR2 sequences are SGHTA and FQGNSA.

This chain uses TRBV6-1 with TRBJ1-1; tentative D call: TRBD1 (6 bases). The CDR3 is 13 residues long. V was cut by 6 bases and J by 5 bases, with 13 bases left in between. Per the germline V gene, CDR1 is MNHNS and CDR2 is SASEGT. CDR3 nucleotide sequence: TGTGCCAGCAGCCCACAGGGTTGGACTGAAGCTTTCTTT. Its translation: CASSPQGWTEAFF.

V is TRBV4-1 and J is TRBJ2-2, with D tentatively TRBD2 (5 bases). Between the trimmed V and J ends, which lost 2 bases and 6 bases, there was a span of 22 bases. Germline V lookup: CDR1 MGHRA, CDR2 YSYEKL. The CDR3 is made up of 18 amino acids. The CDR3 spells CASSQMLVRTGSPGELFF. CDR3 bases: TGCGCCAGCAGCCAAATGCTAGTCCGGACTGGGTCTCCCGGGGAGCTGTTTTTT.

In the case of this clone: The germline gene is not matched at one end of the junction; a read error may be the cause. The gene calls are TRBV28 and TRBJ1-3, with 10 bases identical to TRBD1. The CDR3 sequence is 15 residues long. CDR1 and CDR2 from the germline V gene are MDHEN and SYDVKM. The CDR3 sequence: CASSGDRGGGNAIYF. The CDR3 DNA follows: TGTGCCAGCAGTGGGGACAGGGGAGGAGGAAACGCCATATATTTT. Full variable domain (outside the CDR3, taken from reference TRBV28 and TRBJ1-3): DVKVTQSSRYLVKRTGEKVFLECVQDMDHENMFWYRQDPGLGLRLIYFSYDVKMKEKGDIPEGYSVSREKKERFSLILESASTNQTSMYLCASSGDRGGGNAIYFGEGSWLTVV.

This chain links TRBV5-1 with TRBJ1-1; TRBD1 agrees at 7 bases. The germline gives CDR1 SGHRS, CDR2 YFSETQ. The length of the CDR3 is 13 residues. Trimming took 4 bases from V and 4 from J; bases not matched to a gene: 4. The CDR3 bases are TGCGCCAGCAGCGCAGGGGACAGCACTGAAGCTTTCTTT. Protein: CASSAGDSTEAFF.

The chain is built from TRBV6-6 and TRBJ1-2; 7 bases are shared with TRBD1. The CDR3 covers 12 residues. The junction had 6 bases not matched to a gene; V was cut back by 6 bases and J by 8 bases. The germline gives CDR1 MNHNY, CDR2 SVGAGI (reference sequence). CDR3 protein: CASRIQGEGYTF. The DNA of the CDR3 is TGTGCCAGCAGAATCCAGGGGGAAGGCTACACCTTC.

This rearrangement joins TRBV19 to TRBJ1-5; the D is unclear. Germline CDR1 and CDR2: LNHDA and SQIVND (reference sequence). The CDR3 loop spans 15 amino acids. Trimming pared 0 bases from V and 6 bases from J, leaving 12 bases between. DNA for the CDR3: TGTGCCAGTAGTATAGATCTGGTAGGGAGTCAGCCCCAGCATTTT. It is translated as CASSIDLVGSQPQHF. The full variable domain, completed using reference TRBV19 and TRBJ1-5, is DGGITQSPKYLFRKEGQNVTLSCEQNLNHDAMYWYRQDPGQGLRLIYYSQIVNDFQKGDIAEGYSVSREKKESFPLTVTSAQKNPTAFYLCASSIDLVGSQPQHFGDGTRLSIL.

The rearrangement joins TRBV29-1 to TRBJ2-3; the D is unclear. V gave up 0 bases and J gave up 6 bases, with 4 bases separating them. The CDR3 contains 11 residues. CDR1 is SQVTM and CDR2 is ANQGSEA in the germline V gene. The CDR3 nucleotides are TGCAGCGTTGAAGATCTTGATACGCAGTATTTT. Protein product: CSVEDLDTQYF.